The present TCR beta chain was sequenced within a study of T cell repertoires and HLA-DP antigens. Study-level background: The donors, ranging 18-to-29 to 60-to-69 years, included a couple of males and one female.

The CDR3 covers 15 residues. Trimming stripped 6 bases from V and 4 bases from J, with 16 bases between. Overall study results and limits: Against both alloantigens, CD137+ clonality was similar, roughly 0.42.

Primers targeted 54 TRBV and 13 TRBJ segments. The repertoire was sequenced with immunoSEQ multiplex PCR; TCRdb's copy has only in-frame clones and lacks some. Among approximately 90,000 clones listed, approximately 89% were seen once. As concerns this clone: The antigen is unknown.

The receptor was isolated from a man aged 50 to 59 in good health and CMV-seronegative. The V and J genes are TRBV23-1 and TRBJ1-5; maybe TRBD1 (5 bases). TRBV23-1 has ORF status, its function being uncertain. Material: CD4+ T cells from PBMCs. The CDR3, as DNA: TGCGCCAGCAGCCGCGAGGTAGGGGAGAATCAGCCCCAGCATTTT. Protein: CASSREVGENQPQHF.